The subject of this entry is one T cell receptor (beta chain). No antigen is known for it. The record originates from a study of blood T cells in healthy people across ages. Findings of the study overall: Researchers deemed the diversity estimates from one million T cells underestimates. Not knowing donor CMV status may have confounded expanded clonotype changes.

A J-beta primer mix and a sample-barcoded 5' primer were used in a second PCR of roughly 6 to 11 cycles. The template-switch adaptor, which had 12 random nucleotides, put a tag on each cDNA molecule. TCRdb called the 5' RACE reads again in MiXCR, with one record for every CDR3 protein. This sample yields about 1.5 million distinct CDR3 sequences, of which 35% to 45% are seen a single time; 4% belongs to the top ten. With 7 bases removed from V and 1 base from J, the gap between germline ends came to 10 bases. The CDR3 consists of 14 residues. The specimen was blood. The V and J genes are TRBV12-3 or TRBV12-4 and TRBJ1-4; D is unclear. The clonotype was recovered from a woman aged 18-30 years in good health. CDR3 amino acids: CASTRGGTNEKLFF. CDR3 DNA: TGTGCCAGCACTCGTGGAGGAACTAATGAAAAACTGTTTTTT.